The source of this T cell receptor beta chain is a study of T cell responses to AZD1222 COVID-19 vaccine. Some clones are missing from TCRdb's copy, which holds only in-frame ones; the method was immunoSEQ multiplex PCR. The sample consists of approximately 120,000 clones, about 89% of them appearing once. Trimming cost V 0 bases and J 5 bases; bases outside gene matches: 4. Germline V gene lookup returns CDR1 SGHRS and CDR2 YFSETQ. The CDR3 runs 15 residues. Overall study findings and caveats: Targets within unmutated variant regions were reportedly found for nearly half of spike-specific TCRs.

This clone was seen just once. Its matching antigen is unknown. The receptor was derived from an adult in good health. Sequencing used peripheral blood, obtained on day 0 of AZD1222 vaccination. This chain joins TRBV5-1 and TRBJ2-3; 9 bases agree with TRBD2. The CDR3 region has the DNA TGCGCCAGCAGCTTGGGTAGCGGGGGCGGAGATACGCAGTATTTT. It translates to CASSLGSGGGDTQYF.